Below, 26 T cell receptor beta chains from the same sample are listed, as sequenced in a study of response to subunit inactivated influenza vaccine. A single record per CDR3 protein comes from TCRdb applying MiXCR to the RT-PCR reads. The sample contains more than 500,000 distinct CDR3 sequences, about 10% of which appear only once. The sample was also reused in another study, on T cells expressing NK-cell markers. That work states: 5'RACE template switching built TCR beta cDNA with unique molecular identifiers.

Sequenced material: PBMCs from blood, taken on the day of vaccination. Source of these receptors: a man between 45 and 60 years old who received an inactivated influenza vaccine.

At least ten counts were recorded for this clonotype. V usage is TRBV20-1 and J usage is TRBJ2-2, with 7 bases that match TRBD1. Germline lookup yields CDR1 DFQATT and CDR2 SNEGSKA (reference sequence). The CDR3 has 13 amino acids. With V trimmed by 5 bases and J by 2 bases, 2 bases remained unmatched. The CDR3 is CSAWDSNTGELFF. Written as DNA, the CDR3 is TGCAGTGCTTGGGACAGTAACACCGGGGAGCTGTTTTTT.

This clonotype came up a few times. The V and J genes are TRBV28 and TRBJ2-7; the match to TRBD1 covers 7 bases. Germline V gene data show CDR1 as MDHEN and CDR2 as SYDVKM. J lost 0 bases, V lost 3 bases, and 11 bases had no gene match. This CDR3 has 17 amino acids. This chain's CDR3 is CASSFVRGQALSYEQYF. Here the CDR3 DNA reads TGTGCCAGCAGTTTCGTTAGGGGGCAGGCTCTCTCCTACGAGCAGTACTTC.

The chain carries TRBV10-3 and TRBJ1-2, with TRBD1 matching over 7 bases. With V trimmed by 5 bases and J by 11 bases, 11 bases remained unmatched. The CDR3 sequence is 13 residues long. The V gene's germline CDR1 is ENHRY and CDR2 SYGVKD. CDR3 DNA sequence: TGTGCCATCAGTAAATCCGACAGGGACCCGTACACCTTC. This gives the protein CAISKSDRDPYTF.

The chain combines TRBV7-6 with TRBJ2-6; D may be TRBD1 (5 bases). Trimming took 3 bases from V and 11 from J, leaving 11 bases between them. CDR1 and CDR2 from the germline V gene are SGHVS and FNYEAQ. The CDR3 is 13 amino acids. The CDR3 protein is CASSFREMDVLTF. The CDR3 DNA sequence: TGTGCCAGCAGCTTCAGGGAAATGGACGTCCTGACTTTC.

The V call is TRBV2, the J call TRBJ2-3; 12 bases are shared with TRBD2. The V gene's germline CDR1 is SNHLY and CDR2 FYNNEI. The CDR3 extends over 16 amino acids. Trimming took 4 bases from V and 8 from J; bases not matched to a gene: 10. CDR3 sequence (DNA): TGTGCCAGCAGTGGGACTAGCGGGGCGCCTGTGGGTACGCAGTATTTT. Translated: CASSGTSGAPVGTQYF.

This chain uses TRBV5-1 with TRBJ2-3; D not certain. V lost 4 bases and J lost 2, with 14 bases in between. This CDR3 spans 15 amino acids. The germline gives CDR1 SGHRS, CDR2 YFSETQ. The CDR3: CASSPKAAHTDTQYF. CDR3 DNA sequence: TGCGCCAGCAGCCCGAAGGCGGCCCACACAGATACGCAGTATTTT.

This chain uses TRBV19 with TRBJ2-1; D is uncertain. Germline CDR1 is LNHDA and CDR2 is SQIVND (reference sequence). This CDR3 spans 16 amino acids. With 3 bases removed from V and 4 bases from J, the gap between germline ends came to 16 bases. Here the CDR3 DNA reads TGTGCCAGTAGTATCAGTCGTGGGTTCCTTTACAATGAGCAGTTCTTC. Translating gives CASSISRGFLYNEQFF. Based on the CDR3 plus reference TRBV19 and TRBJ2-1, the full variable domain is DGGITQSPKYLFRKEGQNVTLSCEQNLNHDAMYWYRQDPGQGLRLIYYSQIVNDFQKGDIAEGYSVSREKKESFPLTVTSAQKNPTAFYLCASSISRGFLYNEQFFGPGTRLTVL.

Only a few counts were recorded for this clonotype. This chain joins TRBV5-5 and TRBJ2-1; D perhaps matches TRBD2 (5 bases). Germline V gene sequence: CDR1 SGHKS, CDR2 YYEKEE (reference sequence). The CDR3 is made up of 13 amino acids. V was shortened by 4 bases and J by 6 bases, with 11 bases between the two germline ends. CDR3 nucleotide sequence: TGTGCCAGCAGCCCGACTAATATCAATGAGCAGTTCTTC. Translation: CASSPTNINEQFF.

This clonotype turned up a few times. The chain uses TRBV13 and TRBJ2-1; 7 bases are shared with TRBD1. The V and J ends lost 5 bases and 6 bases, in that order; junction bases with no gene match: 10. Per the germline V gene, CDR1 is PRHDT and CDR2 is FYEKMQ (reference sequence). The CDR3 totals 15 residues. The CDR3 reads CASSETPGQTNEQFF. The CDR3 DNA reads TGTGCCAGCAGCGAAACCCCGGGACAGACCAATGAGCAGTTCTTC.

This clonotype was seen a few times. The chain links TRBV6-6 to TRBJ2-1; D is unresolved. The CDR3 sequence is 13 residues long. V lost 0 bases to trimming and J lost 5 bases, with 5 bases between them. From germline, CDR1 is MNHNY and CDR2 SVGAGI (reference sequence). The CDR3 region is CASSYSPNNEQFF. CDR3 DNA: TGTGCCAGCAGTTACTCGCCCAACAATGAGCAGTTCTTC.

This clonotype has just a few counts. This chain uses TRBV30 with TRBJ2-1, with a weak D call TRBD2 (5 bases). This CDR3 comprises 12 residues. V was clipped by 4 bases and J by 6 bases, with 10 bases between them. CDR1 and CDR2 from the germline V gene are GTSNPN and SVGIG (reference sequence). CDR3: CAWTSSGNEQFF. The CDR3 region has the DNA TGTGCCTGGACTAGCTCGGGCAATGAGCAGTTCTTC. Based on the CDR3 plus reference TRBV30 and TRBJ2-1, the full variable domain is SQTIHQWPATLVQPVGSPLSLECTVEGTSNPNLYWYRQAAGRGLQLLFYSVGIGQISSEVPQNLSASRPQDRQFILSSKKLLLSDSGFYLCAWTSSGNEQFFGPGTRLTVL.

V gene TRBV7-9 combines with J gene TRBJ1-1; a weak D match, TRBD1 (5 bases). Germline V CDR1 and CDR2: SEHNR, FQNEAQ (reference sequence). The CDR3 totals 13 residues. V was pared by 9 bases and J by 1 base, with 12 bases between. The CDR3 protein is CARRDYKNTEAFF. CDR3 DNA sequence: TGTGCCAGGAGGGACTACAAGAACACTGAAGCTTTCTTT.

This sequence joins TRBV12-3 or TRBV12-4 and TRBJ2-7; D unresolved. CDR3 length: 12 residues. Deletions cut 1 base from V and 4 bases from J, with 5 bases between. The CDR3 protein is CASSLDEYEQYF. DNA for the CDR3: TGTGCCAGCAGTTTAGATGAGTACGAGCAGTACTTC.

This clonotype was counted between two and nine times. In DNA form, the CDR3 reads TGCGCCAGCAGCGACCCGGGACAGGGTTTTGGAAAACTGTTTTTT. The encoded protein is CASSDPGQGFGKLFF. V is TRBV5-1 and J is TRBJ1-4; 9 bases agree with TRBD1. The CDR3 extends over 15 amino acids. V shed 4 bases, J shed 10 bases, and the junction held 11 bases outside the gene matches. The germline V gene encodes CDR1 SGHRS and CDR2 YFSETQ.

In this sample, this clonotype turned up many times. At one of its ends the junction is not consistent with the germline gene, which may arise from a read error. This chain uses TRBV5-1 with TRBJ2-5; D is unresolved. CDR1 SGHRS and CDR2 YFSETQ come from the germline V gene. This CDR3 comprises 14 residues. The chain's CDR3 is CASSLVLGQETQYF. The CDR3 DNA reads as TGTGCCAGCAGCTTAGTGTTGGGGCAAGAGACCCAGTACTTC.

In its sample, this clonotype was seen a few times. The CDR3 DNA follows: TGTGCCAGCACCCGGGACAGGGGCCTCCAAGAGACCCAGTACTTC. It codes for CASTRDRGLQETQYF. This sequence joins TRBV2 and TRBJ2-5, with TRBD1 matching 10 bases. Per the germline V gene, CDR1 is SNHLY and CDR2 is FYNNEI. The trim removed 7 bases at V and 1 base at J, leaving 6 bases unmatched. The CDR3 has 15 amino acids.

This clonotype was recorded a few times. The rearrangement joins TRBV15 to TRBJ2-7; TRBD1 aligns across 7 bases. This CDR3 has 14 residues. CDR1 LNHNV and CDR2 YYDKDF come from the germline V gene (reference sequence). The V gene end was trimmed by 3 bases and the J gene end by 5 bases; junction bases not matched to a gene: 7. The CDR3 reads CATSSPQGRDEQYF. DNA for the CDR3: TGTGCCACCAGCAGCCCACAGGGGCGGGACGAGCAGTACTTC.

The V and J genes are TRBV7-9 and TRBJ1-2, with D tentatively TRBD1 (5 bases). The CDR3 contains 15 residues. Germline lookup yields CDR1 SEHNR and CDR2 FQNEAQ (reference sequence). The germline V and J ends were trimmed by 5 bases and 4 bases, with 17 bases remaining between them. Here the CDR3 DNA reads TGTGCCAGCAGCCCGACCCAGGACACCTTCTATGGCTACACCTTC. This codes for CASSPTQDTFYGYTF.

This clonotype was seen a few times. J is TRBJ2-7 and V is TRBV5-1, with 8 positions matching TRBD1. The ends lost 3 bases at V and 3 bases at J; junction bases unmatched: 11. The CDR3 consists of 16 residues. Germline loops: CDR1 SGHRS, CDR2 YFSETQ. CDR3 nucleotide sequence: TGCGCCAGCAGCTCGATCGGACAGGGAAAAGTCTACGAGCAGTACTTC. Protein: CASSSIGQGKVYEQYF. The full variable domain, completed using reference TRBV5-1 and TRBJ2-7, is KAGVTQTPRYLIKTRGQQVTLSCSPISGHRSVSWYQQTPGQGLQFLFEYFSETQRNKGNFPGRFSGRQFSNSRSEMNVSTLELGDSALYLCASSSIGQGKVYEQYFGPGTRLTVT.

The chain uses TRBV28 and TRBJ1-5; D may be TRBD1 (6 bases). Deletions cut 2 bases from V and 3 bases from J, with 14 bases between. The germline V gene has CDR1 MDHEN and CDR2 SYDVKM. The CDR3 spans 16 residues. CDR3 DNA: TGTGCCAGCAGTTTAAGACGATCAGGGGACAATCAGCCCCAGCATTTT. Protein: CASSLRRSGDNQPQHF.

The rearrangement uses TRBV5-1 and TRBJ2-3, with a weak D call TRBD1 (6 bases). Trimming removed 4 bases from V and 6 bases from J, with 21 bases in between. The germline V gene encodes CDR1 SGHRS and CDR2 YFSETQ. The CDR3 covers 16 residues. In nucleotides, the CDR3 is TGCGCCAGCAGCCTCCAGGGGAACGGGTGGCCCGATACGCAGTATTTT. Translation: CASSLQGNGWPDTQYF. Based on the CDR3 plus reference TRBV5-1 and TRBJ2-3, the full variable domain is KAGVTQTPRYLIKTRGQQVTLSCSPISGHRSVSWYQQTPGQGLQFLFEYFSETQRNKGNFPGRFSGRQFSNSRSEMNVSTLELGDSALYLCASSLQGNGWPDTQYFGPGTRLTVL.

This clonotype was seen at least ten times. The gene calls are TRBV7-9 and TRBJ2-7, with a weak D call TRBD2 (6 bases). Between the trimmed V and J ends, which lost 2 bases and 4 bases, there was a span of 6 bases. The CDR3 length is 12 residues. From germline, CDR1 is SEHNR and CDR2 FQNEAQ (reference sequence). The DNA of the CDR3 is TGTGCCAGCAGCTTACTAGCGTACGAGCAGTACTTC. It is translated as CASSLLAYEQYF. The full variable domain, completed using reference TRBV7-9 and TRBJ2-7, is DTGVSQNPRHKITKRGQNVTFRCDPISEHNRLYWYRQTLGQGPEFLTYFQNEAQLEKSRLLSDRFSAERPKGSFSTLEIQRTEQGDSAMYLCASSLLAYEQYFGPGTRLTVT.

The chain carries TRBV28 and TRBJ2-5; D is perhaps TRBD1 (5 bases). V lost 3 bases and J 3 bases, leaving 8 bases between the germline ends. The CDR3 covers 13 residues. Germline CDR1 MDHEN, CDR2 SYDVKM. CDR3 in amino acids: CASSFPGKETQYF. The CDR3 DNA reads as TGTGCCAGCAGTTTCCCAGGGAAAGAGACCCAGTACTTC.

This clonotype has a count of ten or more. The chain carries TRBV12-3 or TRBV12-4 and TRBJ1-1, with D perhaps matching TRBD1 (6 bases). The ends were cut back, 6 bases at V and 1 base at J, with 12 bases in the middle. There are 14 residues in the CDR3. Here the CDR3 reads CASSQQGGNTEAFF. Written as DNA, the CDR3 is TGTGCCAGCAGCCAACAGGGAGGGAACACTGAAGCTTTCTTT.

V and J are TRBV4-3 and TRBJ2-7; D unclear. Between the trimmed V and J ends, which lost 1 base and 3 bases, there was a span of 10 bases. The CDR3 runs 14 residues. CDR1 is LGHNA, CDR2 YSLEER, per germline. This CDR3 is CASSQALAYYEQYF. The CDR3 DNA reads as TGCGCCAGCAGCCAAGCTCTGGCCTACTACGAGCAGTACTTC.

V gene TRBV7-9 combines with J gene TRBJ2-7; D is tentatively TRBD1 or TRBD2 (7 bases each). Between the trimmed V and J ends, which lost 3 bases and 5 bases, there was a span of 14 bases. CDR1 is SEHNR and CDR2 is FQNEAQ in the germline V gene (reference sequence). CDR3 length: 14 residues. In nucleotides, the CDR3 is TGTGCCAGCAGCTTGCAGGGGGGGAAAAACGAGCAGTACTTC. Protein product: CASSLQGGKNEQYF.